Below are 4 T cell receptor beta chains sequenced from a single sample in a study of metastatic and nonmetastatic thyroid tumors. TCRdb called clones again from the PCR reads with MiXCR. The repertoire consists of about 19,000 clones, with roughly 33% occurring once and the leading ten covering about 20%. No treatment had been given to any patient before thyroid surgery. The specimen was adjacent normal tissue. These receptors all stem from a female donor with papillary thyroid cancer or a benign thyroid nodule (not recorded which). Some clones in this sample may be carry-over from other donors' samples.

There are a few counts of this clone. Other DNA sequences from this sample encode an identical CDR3 as well. The V and J genes are TRBV6-1 and TRBJ2-7; 10 bases match TRBD1. This CDR3 has 13 residues. V gave up 5 bases and J gave up 5 bases; unmatched junction bases: 3. Per germline, CDR1 MNHNS and CDR2 SASEGT. In nucleotides, the CDR3 is TGTGCCAGCAGTCGGGACAGGGGCCACGAGCAGTACTTC. Translated: CASSRDRGHEQYF.

This clone was seen a single time. The CDR3 protein is CSSFTGTGYGYTF. In nucleotides, the CDR3 is TGCAGCTCCTTTACCGGGACAGGATATGGCTACACCTTC. J is TRBJ1-2 and V is TRBV20-1; 8 bases fit TRBD1. Germline values: CDR1 DFQATT, CDR2 SNEGSKA (reference sequence). The CDR3 has 13 amino acids.

This rearrangement joins TRBV11-2 to TRBJ2-2; 13 bases line up with TRBD2. With 4 bases clipped from V and 6 bases from J, the junction kept 5 bases outside the gene matches. Germline CDR1 reads SGHAT; CDR2 reads FQNNGV. The CDR3 consists of 16 residues. The CDR3 here is CASSSGLAGVAGELFF. The CDR3 nucleotides read TGTGCCAGCAGCTCCGGACTAGCGGGAGTGGCCGGGGAGCTGTTTTTT.

The chain joins TRBV11-1 to TRBJ2-2; D remains unclear. The germline V and J ends were trimmed by 3 bases and 6 bases, with 17 bases remaining between them. The CDR3 sequence is 16 residues long. Germline CDR1 is SGHAT and CDR2 is FQDESV (reference sequence). CDR3 protein: CASSFVGYPLSGELFF. The CDR3 region has the DNA TGTGCCAGCAGCTTCGTTGGCTACCCGTTGTCCGGGGAGCTGTTTTTT.